This TCR beta chain was retrieved from a study of blood T cell repertoires in COVID-19. This CDR3 has 17 residues. Trimming removed 5 bases from V and 0 bases from J; junction bases left unmatched: 9. Germline values: CDR1 SGHTA, CDR2 FQGNSA. Profiled with immunoSEQ multiplex PCR; TCRdb holds only in-frame clones, not every one. Of some 220,000 clones in the sample, nearly 85% were seen once. The chain links TRBV7-2 to TRBJ2-1, with 8 nucleotides matching TRBD2. The sequence derives from a woman in her twenties or thirties with COVID-19, enrolled during active disease. Sequencing was done on a sample of peripheral blood. CDR3 amino acids: CASSMGLDRSSYNEQFF. CDR3 nucleotides: TGTGCCAGCAGCATGGGACTAGACCGGAGCTCCTACAATGAGCAGTTCTTC.